The clone carrying this T cell receptor (beta chain) was seen a single time. CDR3 length equals 15 residues. Trimming cost V 7 bases and J 6 bases; bases outside gene matches: 10. Three rounds of nested PCR, following a modified ARM-PCR protocol, produced the TCRbeta library. MiXCR, run by TCRdb on the multiplex PCR reads, gives a single entry per CDR3 protein. Found here are about 80,000 distinct CDR3 sequences, 80% of them singletons; the top ten hold roughly 13%. This sample was taken from a study of tumor and adjacent non-tumor tissue in lung cancer. The template was RNA from unsorted bulk tissue.

The V call is TRBV12-3 or TRBV12-4, the J call TRBJ2-1, with 9 positions matching TRBD2. The specimen was lung tumor tissue. The receptor comes from a woman between 50 and 59 years old with non-small cell lung cancer. The CDR3 region is CASKRGLAGTNEQFF. CDR3 sequence (DNA): TGTGCCAGCAAACGGGGACTAGCAGGAACCAATGAGCAGTTCTTC.